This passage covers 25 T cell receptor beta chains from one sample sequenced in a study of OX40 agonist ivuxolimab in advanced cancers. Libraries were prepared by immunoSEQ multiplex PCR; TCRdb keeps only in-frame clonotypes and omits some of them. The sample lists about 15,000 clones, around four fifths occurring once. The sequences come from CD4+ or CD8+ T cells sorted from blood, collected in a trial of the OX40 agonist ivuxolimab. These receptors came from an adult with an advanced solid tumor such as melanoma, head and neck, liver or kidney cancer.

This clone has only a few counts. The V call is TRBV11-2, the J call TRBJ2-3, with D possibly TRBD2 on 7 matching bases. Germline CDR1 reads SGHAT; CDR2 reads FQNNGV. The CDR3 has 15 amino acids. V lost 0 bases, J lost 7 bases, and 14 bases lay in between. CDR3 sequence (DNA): TGTGCCAGCAGCTTAGATTACGGGGGGCGAAATACGCAGTATTTT. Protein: CASSLDYGGRNTQYF. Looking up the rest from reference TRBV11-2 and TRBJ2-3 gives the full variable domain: EAGVAQSPRYKIIEKRQSVAFWCNPISGHATLYWYQQILGQGPKLLIQFQNNGVVDDSQLPKDRFSAERLKGVDSTLKIQPAKLEDSAVYLCASSLDYGGRNTQYFGPGTRLTVL.

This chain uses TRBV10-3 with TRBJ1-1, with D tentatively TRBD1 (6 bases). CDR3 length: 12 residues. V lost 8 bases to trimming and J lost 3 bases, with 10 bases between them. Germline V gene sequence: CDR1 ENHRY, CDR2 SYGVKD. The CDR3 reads CAIRTGYTEAFF. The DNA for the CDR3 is TGTGCCATCCGTACAGGGTACACTGAAGCTTTCTTT.

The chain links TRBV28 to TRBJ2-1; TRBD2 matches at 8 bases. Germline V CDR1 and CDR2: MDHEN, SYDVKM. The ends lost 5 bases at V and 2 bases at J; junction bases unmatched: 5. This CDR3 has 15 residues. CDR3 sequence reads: CASSPSGGAYNEQFF. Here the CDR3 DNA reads TGTGCCAGCAGTCCCTCGGGGGGGGCCTACAATGAGCAGTTCTTC.

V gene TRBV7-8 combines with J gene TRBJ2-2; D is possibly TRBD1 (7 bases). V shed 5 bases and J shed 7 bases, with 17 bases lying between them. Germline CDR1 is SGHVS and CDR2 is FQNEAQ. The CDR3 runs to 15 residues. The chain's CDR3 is CASSLRRGHSGELFF. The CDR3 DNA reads TGTGCCAGCAGCCTTCGGAGGGGGCATAGCGGGGAGCTGTTTTTT.

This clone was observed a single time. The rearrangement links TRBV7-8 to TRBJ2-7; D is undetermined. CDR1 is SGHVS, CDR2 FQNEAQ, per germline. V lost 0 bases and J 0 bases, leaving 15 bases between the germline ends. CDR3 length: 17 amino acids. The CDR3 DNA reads TGTGCCAGCAGCTTAGCGCAAGGTTTTTTAAGCTCCTACGAGCAGTACTTC. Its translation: CASSLAQGFLSSYEQYF.

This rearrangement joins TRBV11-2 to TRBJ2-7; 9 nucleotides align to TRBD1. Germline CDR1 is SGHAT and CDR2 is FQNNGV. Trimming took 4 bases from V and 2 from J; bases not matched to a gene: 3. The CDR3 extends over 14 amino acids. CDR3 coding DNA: TGTGCCAGCAGCTCCGGGACAGGGCCCTACGAGCAGTACTTC. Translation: CASSSGTGPYEQYF.

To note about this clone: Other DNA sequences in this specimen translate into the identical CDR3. The CDR3: CASSFGGSNQPQHF. The CDR3 DNA follows: TGTGCCAGCAGTTTTGGGGGTTCCAATCAGCCCCAGCATTTT. The gene calls are TRBV27 and TRBJ1-5; possible D gene TRBD1, 5 bases. Germline V gene lookup returns CDR1 MNHEY and CDR2 SMNVEV (reference sequence). The CDR3 runs 14 residues. V was pared by 3 bases and J by 3 bases, with 9 bases between.

In nucleotides, the CDR3 is TGCAGCGTTGAGGGGGAAAAACTGTTTTTT. Translating it yields CSVEGEKLFF. The genes are TRBV29-1 and TRBJ1-4; D remains unclear. With 3 bases removed from V and 8 bases from J, the gap between germline ends came to 4 bases. Germline V gene data show CDR1 as SQVTM and CDR2 as ANQGSEA. The CDR3 has 10 residues.

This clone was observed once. The CDR3 coding sequence is TGTGCCAGCAACGCACAGCCAAACACTGAAGCTTTCTTT. Amino acid sequence: CASNAQPNTEAFF. The genes are TRBV9 and TRBJ1-1, with unresolved D. There are 13 residues in the CDR3. Germline CDR1 is SGDLS and CDR2 is YYNGEE. V lost 6 bases and J 2 bases, leaving 11 bases between the germline ends.

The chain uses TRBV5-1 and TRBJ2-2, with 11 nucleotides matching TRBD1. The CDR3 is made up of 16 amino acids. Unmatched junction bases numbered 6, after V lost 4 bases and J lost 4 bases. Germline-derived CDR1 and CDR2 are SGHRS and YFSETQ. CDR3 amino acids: CASSDGQGAGTGELFF. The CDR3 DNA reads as TGCGCCAGCAGCGACGGACAGGGGGCCGGCACCGGGGAGCTGTTTTTT. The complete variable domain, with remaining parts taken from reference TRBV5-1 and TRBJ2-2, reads KAGVTQTPRYLIKTRGQQVTLSCSPISGHRSVSWYQQTPGQGLQFLFEYFSETQRNKGNFPGRFSGRQFSNSRSEMNVSTLELGDSALYLCASSDGQGAGTGELFFGEGSRLTVL.

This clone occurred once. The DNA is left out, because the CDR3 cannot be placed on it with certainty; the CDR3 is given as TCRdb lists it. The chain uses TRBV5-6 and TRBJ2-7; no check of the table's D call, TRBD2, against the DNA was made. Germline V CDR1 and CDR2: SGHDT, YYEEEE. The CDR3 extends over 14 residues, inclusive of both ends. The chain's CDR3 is CASSRRFGPGEQYF.

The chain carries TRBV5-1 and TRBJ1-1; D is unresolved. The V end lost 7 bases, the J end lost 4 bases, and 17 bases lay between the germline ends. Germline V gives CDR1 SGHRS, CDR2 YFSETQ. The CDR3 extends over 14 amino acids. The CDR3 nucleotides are TGCGCCAGCCGCCTTCGGGGATCGACCACTGAAGCTTTCTTT. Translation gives CASRLRGSTTEAFF. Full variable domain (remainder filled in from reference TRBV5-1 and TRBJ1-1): KAGVTQTPRYLIKTRGQQVTLSCSPISGHRSVSWYQQTPGQGLQFLFEYFSETQRNKGNFPGRFSGRQFSNSRSEMNVSTLELGDSALYLCASRLRGSTTEAFFGQGTRLTVV.

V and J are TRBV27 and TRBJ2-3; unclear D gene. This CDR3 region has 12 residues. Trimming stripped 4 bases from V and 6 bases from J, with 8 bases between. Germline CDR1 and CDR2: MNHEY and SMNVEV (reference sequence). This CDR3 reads CASSSYEDTQYF. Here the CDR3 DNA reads TGTGCCAGCAGTTCCTACGAGGATACGCAGTATTTT.

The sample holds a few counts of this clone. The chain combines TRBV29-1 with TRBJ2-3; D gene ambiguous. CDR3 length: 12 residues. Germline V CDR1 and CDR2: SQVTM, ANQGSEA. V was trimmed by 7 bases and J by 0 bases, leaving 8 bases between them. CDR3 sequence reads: CSAVGSTDTQYF. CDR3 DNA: TGCAGCGCGGTGGGAAGCACAGATACGCAGTATTTT.

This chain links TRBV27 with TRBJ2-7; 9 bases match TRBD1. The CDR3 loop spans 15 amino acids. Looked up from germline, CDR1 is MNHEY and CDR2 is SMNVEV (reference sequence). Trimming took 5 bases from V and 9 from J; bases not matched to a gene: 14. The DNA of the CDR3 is TGTGCCAGCAGTCGGACAGGGGCCCCGGTCGGGGGGCAGTACTTC. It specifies CASSRTGAPVGGQYF.

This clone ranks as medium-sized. DNA for the CDR3: TGTGCCAGTAGTTTCCCTGACCCTGGCTACACCTTC. It yields the protein CASSFPDPGYTF. The chain couples TRBV19 to TRBJ1-2; D call uncertain. Germline V gene data show CDR1 as LNHDA and CDR2 as SQIVND (reference sequence). V lost 5 bases to trimming and J lost 7 bases, with 11 bases between them. The CDR3 consists of 12 residues.

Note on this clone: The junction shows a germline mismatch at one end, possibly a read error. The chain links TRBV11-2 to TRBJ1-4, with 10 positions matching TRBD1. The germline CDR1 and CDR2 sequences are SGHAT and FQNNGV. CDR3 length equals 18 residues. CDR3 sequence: CASSSPRETGGSSRKTVF. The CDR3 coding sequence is TGTGCCAGCAGCTCCCCCCGTGAGACAGGGGGCTCATCAAGAAAAACTGTTTTT.

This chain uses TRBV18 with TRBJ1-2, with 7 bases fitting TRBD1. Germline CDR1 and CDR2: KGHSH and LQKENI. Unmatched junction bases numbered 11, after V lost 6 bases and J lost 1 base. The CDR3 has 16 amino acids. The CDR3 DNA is TGTGCCAGCTCCCCCCAACAGGGGCTGGGTAACTATGGCTACACCTTC. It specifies CASSPQQGLGNYGYTF.

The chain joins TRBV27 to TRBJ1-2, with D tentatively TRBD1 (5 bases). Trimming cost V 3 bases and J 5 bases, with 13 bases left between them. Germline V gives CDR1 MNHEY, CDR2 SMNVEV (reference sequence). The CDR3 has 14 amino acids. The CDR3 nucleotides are TGTGCCAGCAGTTTGAGGGGTCCCTATTATGGCTACACCTTC. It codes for CASSLRGPYYGYTF.

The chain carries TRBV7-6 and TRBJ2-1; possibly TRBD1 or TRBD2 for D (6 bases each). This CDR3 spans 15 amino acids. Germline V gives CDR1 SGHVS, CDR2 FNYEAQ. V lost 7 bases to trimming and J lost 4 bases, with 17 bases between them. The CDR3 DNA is TGTGCCAGCAAAGCGGCGGGGACACCTTACAATGAGCAGTTCTTC. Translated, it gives CASKAAGTPYNEQFF.

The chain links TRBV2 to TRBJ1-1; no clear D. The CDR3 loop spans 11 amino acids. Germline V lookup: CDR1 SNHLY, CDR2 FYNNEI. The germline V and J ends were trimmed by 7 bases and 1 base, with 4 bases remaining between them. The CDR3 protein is CASIENTEAFF. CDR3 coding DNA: TGTGCCAGCATCGAGAACACTGAAGCTTTCTTT.

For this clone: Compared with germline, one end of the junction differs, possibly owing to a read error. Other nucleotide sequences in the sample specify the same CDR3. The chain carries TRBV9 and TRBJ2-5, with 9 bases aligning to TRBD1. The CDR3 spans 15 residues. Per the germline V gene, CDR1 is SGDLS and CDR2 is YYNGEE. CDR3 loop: CASSPQGAHQETQYF. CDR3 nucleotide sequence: TGTGCCAGCAGTCCACAGGGGGCTCATCAAGAAACCCAGTACTTC. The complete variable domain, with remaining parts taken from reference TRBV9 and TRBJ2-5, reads DSGVTQTPKHLITATGQRVTLRCSPRSGDLSVYWYQQSLDQGLQFLIQYYNGEERAKGNILERFSAQQFPDLHSELNLSSLELGDSALYFCASSPQGAHQETQYFGPGTRLLVL.

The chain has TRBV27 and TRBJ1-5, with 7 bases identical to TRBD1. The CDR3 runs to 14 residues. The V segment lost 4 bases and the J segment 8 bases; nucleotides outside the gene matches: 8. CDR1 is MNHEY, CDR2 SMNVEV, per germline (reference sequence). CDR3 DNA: TGTGCCAGCAGTTCCCGACAGGGTTTGGAGCCCCAGCATTTT. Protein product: CASSSRQGLEPQHF.

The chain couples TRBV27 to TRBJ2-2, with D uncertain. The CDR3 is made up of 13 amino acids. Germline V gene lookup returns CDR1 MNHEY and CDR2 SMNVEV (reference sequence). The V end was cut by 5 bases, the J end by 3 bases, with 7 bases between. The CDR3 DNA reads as TGTGCCAGCAGTCTCACTTACACCGGGGAGCTGTTTTTT. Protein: CASSLTYTGELFF.

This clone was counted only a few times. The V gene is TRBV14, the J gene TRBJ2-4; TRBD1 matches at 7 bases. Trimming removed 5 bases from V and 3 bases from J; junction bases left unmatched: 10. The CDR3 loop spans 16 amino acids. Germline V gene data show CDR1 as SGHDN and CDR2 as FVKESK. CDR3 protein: CASSAHRGRVKNIQYF. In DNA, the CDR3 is TGTGCCAGCAGCGCTCACAGGGGAAGGGTCAAAAACATTCAGTACTTC.